The 8 T cell receptor beta chains listed next were all sequenced from one sample in a study of cytomegalovirus exposure and HLA in healthy donors. In the PCR, 60 Vbeta and 13 Jbeta primers were used. Assay: immunoSEQ multiplex PCR; the TCRdb copy retains only in-frame clones and omits some. The sample consists of approximately 150,000 clones, roughly two thirds of them appearing once. Sequenced input: PBMCs. The receptors were sampled from a woman aged 25 to 39 in good health and CMV-seronegative.

This clone came up a few times. This sequence joins TRBV28 and TRBJ2-2; possible D gene TRBD2, 6 bases. Germline assignment: CDR1 MDHEN and CDR2 SYDVKM. V was pared by 7 bases and J by 7 bases, with 19 bases between. The length of the CDR3 is 15 residues. The CDR3 here is CASTPQWGEIGELFF. CDR3 DNA sequence: TGTGCCAGCACCCCCCAATGGGGGGAGATCGGGGAGCTGTTTTTT.

The chain joins TRBV11-3 to TRBJ2-1; D remains ambiguous. Germline V CDR1 and CDR2: SGHNT, YENEEA. The CDR3 is 13 amino acids. The ends were cut back, 5 bases at V and 2 bases at J, with 7 bases in the middle. The CDR3 DNA follows: TGTGCCAGCAGCCCAGAAACCTACAATGAGCAGTTCTTC. Translated, it gives CASSPETYNEQFF.

The chain uses TRBV4-1 and TRBJ2-1, with TRBD1 as a possible D gene (5 bases). The CDR3 extends over 18 amino acids. V lost 3 bases and J 8 bases, leaving 26 bases between the germline ends. Looked up from germline, CDR1 is MGHRA and CDR2 is YSYEKL. The CDR3 DNA sequence: TGCGCCAGCAGCCATTTCCCCGGCAGGGTAAAAAACTGGGATGAGCAGTTCTTC. Translating gives CASSHFPGRVKNWDEQFF.

The rearrangement links TRBV13 to TRBJ2-7, with D possibly TRBD1 on 6 matching bases. With 4 bases removed from V and 4 bases from J, the gap between germline ends came to 20 bases. Germline assignment: CDR1 PRHDT and CDR2 FYEKMQ (reference sequence). The CDR3 has 16 amino acids. The CDR3 loop reads CASSYYFRDNAYEQYF. The CDR3 nucleotides read TGTGCCAGCAGCTATTACTTCCGGGACAACGCATACGAGCAGTACTTC. The full variable domain, rest sourced from reference TRBV13 and TRBJ2-7, is AAGVIQSPRHLIKEKRETATLKCYPIPRHDTVYWYQQGPGQDPQFLISFYEKMQSDKGSIPDRFSAQQFSDYHSELNMSSLELGDSALYFCASSYYFRDNAYEQYFGPGTRLTVT.

The CDR3 sequence is CASSQTSGRHGELFF. The CDR3 DNA is TGCGCCAGCAGCCAGACTAGCGGGAGGCACGGGGAGCTGTTTTTT. The chain recombines TRBV4-1 with TRBJ2-2; 13 bases line up with TRBD2. The CDR3 has 15 amino acids. V was pared by 3 bases and J by 7 bases, with 2 bases of the junction left unmatched. Per the germline V gene, CDR1 is MGHRA and CDR2 is YSYEKL.

The chain is built from TRBV9 and TRBJ2-1; 9 bases are a match to TRBD2. V was pared by 4 bases and J by 3 bases, with 5 bases of the junction left unmatched. The CDR3 extends over 15 amino acids. Germline V gene sequence: CDR1 SGDLS, CDR2 YYNGEE. CDR3 in DNA: TGTGCCAGCAGCATTGGGACTAGCAGCTACAATGAGCAGTTCTTC. It yields the protein CASSIGTSSYNEQFF.

This chain connects TRBV11-3 to TRBJ2-1; 8 nucleotides agree with TRBD1. Trimming cost V 5 bases and J 4 bases; bases outside gene matches: 4. Per the germline V gene, CDR1 is SGHNT and CDR2 is YENEEA. This CDR3 contains 14 residues. The CDR3: CASSKQGDYNEQFF. The CDR3 coding sequence is TGTGCCAGCAGCAAACAGGGGGATTACAATGAGCAGTTCTTC.

The count of this clone is one. V usage is TRBV5-1 and J usage is TRBJ1-1; 8 bases line up with TRBD1. Germline V CDR1 and CDR2: SGHRS, YFSETQ. Trimming took 0 bases from V and 1 from J; bases not matched to a gene: 5. CDR3 length: 16 residues. The CDR3 loop reads CASSLAPGGANTEAFF. CDR3 coding DNA: TGCGCCAGCAGCTTGGCGCCAGGGGGCGCGAACACTGAAGCTTTCTTT.